This T cell receptor beta chain is from a study of early T cells in non-severe SARS-CoV-2 infection. The wider study: Bulk RNA taken from unsorted whole blood was sequenced, leaving chains unpaired.

This clonotype occurred a few times. Separate cDNA molecules each had unique molecular identifiers attached to them. Each CDR3 protein is one row after TCRdb ran MiXCR on the 5' RACE reads. The profile shows roughly 40,000 distinct CDR3 sequences, 10% to 15% of them singletons. The specimen sequenced was whole blood. The sequence was obtained from an adult who was a healthcare worker with PCR-confirmed SARS-CoV-2 infection or an uninfected control (not recorded which).

This chain's CDR3 is CATSRGTGRAYNEQFF. The DNA of the CDR3 is TGTGCCACCAGCAGAGGGACAGGGCGCGCCTACAATGAGCAGTTCTTC. The chain carries TRBV15 and TRBJ2-1; 8 bases fit TRBD1. Germline lookup yields CDR1 LNHNV and CDR2 YYDKDF (reference sequence). V lost 1 base, J lost 2 bases, and 4 bases stayed unmatched. The CDR3 totals 16 residues.